This passage covers 8 T cell receptor beta chains from one sample sequenced in a study of blood T cells in healthy people across ages. A second PCR, run for roughly 7 to 12 cycles, used a sample-barcoded 5' primer plus a J-beta primer mix. TCRdb reprocessed the 5' RACE reads via MiXCR and lists one record per CDR3 protein. The sample lists about 1.8 million distinct CDR3 sequences; around half were seen once. The sample taken for sequencing was blood. Source of these receptors: a woman aged 40-49 years in good health.

The table lists this clonotype with a count of one. V usage is TRBV7-2 and J usage is TRBJ2-7; 8 nucleotides line up with TRBD1. Germline CDR1 reads SGHTA; CDR2 reads FQGNSA. After removal of 5 bases from V and 5 bases from J, the junction contained 8 bases not matched to a gene. The CDR3 length is 14 residues. CDR3: CASSPGQGVDEQYF. Written as DNA, the CDR3 is TGTGCCAGCAGCCCCGGACAGGGTGTCGACGAGCAGTACTTC.

The V call is TRBV7-2, the J call TRBJ1-2; unclear D gene. The CDR3 consists of 14 residues. Germline V gene lookup returns CDR1 SGHTA and CDR2 FQGNSA. The V end was cut by 2 bases, the J end by 0 bases, with 7 bases between. The CDR3 nucleotides read TGTGCCAGCAGCTTACTCCGAGCTAACTATGGCTACACCTTC. Translation gives CASSLLRANYGYTF.

The V and J genes are TRBV7-2 and TRBJ2-1; 15 bases match TRBD2. The length of the CDR3 is 18 residues. The J segment lost 7 bases and the V segment lost 4 bases, leaving 11 bases of the junction unmatched. Germline CDR1 reads SGHTA; CDR2 reads FQGNSA. CDR3 nucleotides: TGTGCCAGCAGCTCGTTAGGACTAGCGGGGGGGCTAGGTAATGAGCAGTTCTTC. It specifies CASSSLGLAGGLGNEQFF.

This clonotype was detected only a few times. The rearrangement joins TRBV6-2 or TRBV6-3 to TRBJ2-5; TRBD1 aligns across 8 bases. Germline V gives CDR1 MNHEY, CDR2 SVGEGT. This CDR3 is built from 16 residues. With V trimmed by 7 bases and J by 5 bases, 15 bases remained unmatched. The CDR3 loop reads CASKNPLGQGTETQYF. The CDR3 DNA is TGTGCCAGCAAAAACCCCCTAGGACAGGGAACGGAGACCCAGTACTTC.

V gene TRBV20-1 combines with J gene TRBJ2-5; perhaps D is TRBD1 or TRBD2 (5 bases each). From germline, CDR1 is DFQATT and CDR2 SNEGSKA (reference sequence). V dropped 7 bases and J dropped 4 bases, with 10 bases sitting between them. The CDR3 consists of 11 residues. CDR3 sequence: CSGAGGETQYF. CDR3 in DNA: TGCAGTGGGGCTGGGGGAGAGACCCAGTACTTC.

V usage is TRBV6-5 and J usage is TRBJ1-2; D unresolved. Germline lookup yields CDR1 MNHEY and CDR2 SVGAGI. CDR3 length equals 14 residues. The V end was cut by 0 bases, the J end by 8 bases, with 13 bases between. CDR3 loop: CASSYSATVAGYTF. CDR3 sequence (DNA): TGTGCCAGCAGTTACTCGGCGACGGTCGCGGGCTACACCTTC.

The chain has TRBV6-2 or TRBV6-3 and TRBJ2-3; D may be TRBD2 (6 bases). V was shortened by 2 bases and J by 1 base, with 13 bases between the two germline ends. Germline values: CDR1 MNHEY, CDR2 SVGEGT. The length of the CDR3 is 16 residues. CDR3 coding DNA: TGTGCCAGCAGTTACGCGGGGACTCCCCGCACAGATACGCAGTATTTT. It is translated as CASSYAGTPRTDTQYF.

The V and J genes are TRBV20-1 and TRBJ1-4, with unresolved D. Trimming shortened V by 2 bases and J by 4 bases, and 8 bases separated the two germline ends. The V gene's germline CDR1 is DFQATT and CDR2 SNEGSKA (reference sequence). This CDR3 has 13 amino acids. The CDR3 is CSARIPSNEKLFF. Here the CDR3 DNA reads TGCAGTGCTAGAATACCGAGTAATGAAAAACTGTTTTTT.